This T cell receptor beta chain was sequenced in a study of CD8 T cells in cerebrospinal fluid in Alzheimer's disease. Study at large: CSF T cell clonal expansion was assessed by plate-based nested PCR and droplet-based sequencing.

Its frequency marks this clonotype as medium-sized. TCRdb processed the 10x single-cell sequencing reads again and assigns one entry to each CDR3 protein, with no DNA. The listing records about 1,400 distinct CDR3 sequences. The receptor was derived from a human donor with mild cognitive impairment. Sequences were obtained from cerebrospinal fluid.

The CDR3: CSVRFGNTEAFF. The chain recombines TRBV29-1 with TRBJ1-1. Germline CDR1 is SQVTM and CDR2 is ANQGSEA. This CDR3 comprises 12 residues.